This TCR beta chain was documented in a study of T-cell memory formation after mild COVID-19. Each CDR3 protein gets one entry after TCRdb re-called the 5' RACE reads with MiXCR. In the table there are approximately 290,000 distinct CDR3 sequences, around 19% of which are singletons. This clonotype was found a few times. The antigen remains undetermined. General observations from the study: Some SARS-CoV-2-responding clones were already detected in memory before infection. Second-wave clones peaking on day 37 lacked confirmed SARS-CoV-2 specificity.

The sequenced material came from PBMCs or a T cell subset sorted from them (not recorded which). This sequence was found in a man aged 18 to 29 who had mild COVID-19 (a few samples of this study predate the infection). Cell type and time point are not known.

CDR3 sequence (DNA): TGTGCCAGCAGCCCCCCATCCACCCGGGAGCAGTACTTC. The encoded protein is CASSPPSTREQYF. The chain couples TRBV9 to TRBJ2-7; D not resolved. CDR1 and CDR2 from the germline V gene are SGDLS and YYNGEE. This CDR3 spans 13 amino acids. The germline V and J ends were trimmed by 4 bases and 7 bases, with 15 bases remaining between them. The whole variable domain, remainder taken from reference TRBV9 and TRBJ2-7, is DSGVTQTPKHLITATGQRVTLRCSPRSGDLSVYWYQQSLDQGLQFLIQYYNGEERAKGNILERFSAQQFPDLHSELNLSSLELGDSALYFCASSPPSTREQYFGPGTRLTVT.